The entry below gives a single T cell receptor (beta chain) sequence along with its context. Its antigen is unknown. These data originate in a study of radiation and T cells in renal cell carcinoma. Study findings and constraints: From baseline, blood top tumor clonotypes peaked at 2 weeks post-radiation. Baseline intratumoral clonotype presence is unknown without pretreatment biopsies.

Using immunoSEQ multiplex PCR, the repertoire was profiled, and TCRdb retains in-frame clones only, with some absent. The sample shows 100,000 to 150,000 clones, around 82% of them seen only once. As for time point: blood 2 weeks post-SBRT. This sample's treatment: 15 Gy SBRT to primary tumor, nephrectomy 4 weeks later. Blood was sampled at baseline, 2 weeks and 4 weeks after SBRT. The CDR3 sequence is 12 residues long. Germline V CDR1 and CDR2: MNHNS, SASEGT. V lost 8 bases and J lost 4; bases outside the gene matches: 2. The V and J genes are TRBV6-1 and TRBJ2-1; the match to TRBD1 covers 7 bases. The receptor's source is a man aged 45-65 years with renal cell carcinoma. The sequences come from blood, collected from a patient whose treatment included radiotherapy and nephrectomy. DNA of the CDR3: TGTGCCAGCGAACAGGGGTACAATGAGCAGTTCTTC. This translates into CASEQGYNEQFF.